A single sample is the source of the 27 T cell receptor beta chains below, sequenced in a study of T cells in localized non-small cell lung cancer (TCRdb year 2020). Libraries came from the immunoSEQ multiplex PCR assay. Sourced from immuneACCESS, this table was stored by TCRdb with only in-frame sequences that have V and J called. A share of the clones is absent; for the studies checked, an unresolved V gene accounts for under half, and the remainder has no known explanation. Here the sample has 40,000 to 50,000 clones; 88% occur a single time. About 2.8% of the sample is held by the ten biggest clonotypes. The sequenced sample was peripheral blood, obtained before any cancer treatment. The receptors originated from a female donor of 60 years or more with stage I squamous cell lung carcinoma.

This clone was observed a few times. This chain joins TRBV7-3 and TRBJ2-1, with 9 bases matching TRBD1. This CDR3 is 17 amino acids long. Per germline, CDR1 SGHTA and CDR2 FQGTGA. V shed 0 bases and J 4 bases; nucleotides not matched to a gene: 7. CDR3 protein: CASSLTPGQGQYNEQFF. CDR3 DNA sequence: TGTGCCAGCAGCTTAACGCCGGGACAGGGCCAATACAATGAGCAGTTCTTC.

The DNA of the CDR3 is TGTGCCAGCAGCGGCGGACTAGCCGGAGGGACCTACGAGCAGTACTTC. Its translation: CASSGGLAGGTYEQYF. The rearrangement joins TRBV5-4 to TRBJ2-7; TRBD2 aligns across 8 bases. The CDR3 runs 16 residues. V was clipped by 4 bases and J by 2 bases; unmatched bases: 11. Germline V CDR1 and CDR2: SGHNT, YYREEE (reference sequence).

Only one count was recorded for this clone. This sequence joins TRBV7-8 and TRBJ2-1; 12 nucleotides line up with TRBD2. The CDR3 sequence is 14 residues long. V dropped 4 bases and J dropped 7; count of bases not matched to a gene: 2. Germline V CDR1 and CDR2: SGHVS, FQNEAQ. The CDR3 DNA follows: TGTGCCAGCAGCTGGGGGACTAGCGGGAATGAGCAGTTCTTC. It translates to CASSWGTSGNEQFF.

This CDR3 is CASTPSTQYF. CDR3 nucleotide sequence: TGTGCCAGCACCCCCTCCACGCAGTATTTT. The chain uses TRBV27 and TRBJ2-3; unclear D gene. CDR1 and CDR2 (germline): MNHEY, SMNVEV (reference sequence). The CDR3 runs to 10 residues. The germline V and J ends were trimmed by 7 bases and 9 bases, with 8 bases remaining between them.

In DNA form, the CDR3 reads TGCGCCAGCAGCTCGGGGGCTCCTGGTGAGACCCAGTACTTC. Translation gives CASSSGAPGETQYF. The chain couples TRBV5-1 to TRBJ2-5; D is perhaps TRBD1 or TRBD2 (6 bases each). Germline V CDR1 and CDR2: SGHRS, YFSETQ. Between the trimmed V and J ends, which lost 3 bases and 5 bases, there was a span of 14 bases. CDR3 length equals 14 residues.

This clone has just one count. The chain combines TRBV7-2 with TRBJ2-3; no clear D. In germline, CDR1 is SGHTA, CDR2 FQGNSA. With 5 bases removed from V and 8 bases from J, the gap between germline ends came to 11 bases. This CDR3 comprises 12 residues. For the CDR3, the DNA is TGTGCCAGCAGCAGGTTAGCTGGTACGCAGTATTTT. Protein sequence: CASSRLAGTQYF.

This clone was found a few times. The chain carries TRBV9 and TRBJ1-1; 8 bases fit TRBD1. The CDR3 consists of 15 residues. Per the germline V gene, CDR1 is SGDLS and CDR2 is YYNGEE. The junction had 9 bases not matched to a gene; V was cut back by 0 bases and J by 8 bases. Here the CDR3 reads CASSVVMEAGGEAFF. DNA for the CDR3: TGTGCCAGCAGCGTAGTGATGGAGGCAGGGGGCGAAGCTTTCTTT.

V is TRBV4-3 and J is TRBJ2-7; 9 positions match TRBD1. This CDR3 has 17 amino acids. With 2 bases clipped from V and 6 bases from J, the junction kept 14 bases outside the gene matches. Per the germline V gene, CDR1 is LGHNA and CDR2 is YSLEER. CDR3 loop: CASSQFTSGTGISEQYF. DNA of the CDR3: TGCGCCAGCAGCCAATTCACCTCCGGGACAGGGATCTCCGAGCAGTACTTC.

The chain combines TRBV4-3 with TRBJ1-2; D might be TRBD1 (5 bases). This CDR3 has 16 amino acids. Trimming took 4 bases from V and 7 from J, leaving 22 bases between them. From germline, CDR1 is LGHNA and CDR2 YSLEER. CDR3 DNA: TGCGCCAGCAGCCTAGAGGCAGGAGGGACCTTCTCTGGCTACACCTTC. Residues: CASSLEAGGTFSGYTF.

Regarding this clone: The junction does not match germline at one end; this may be a read error. The chain couples TRBV5-1 to TRBJ2-1; 8 bases map to TRBD2. CDR3 length: 15 residues. The germline gives CDR1 SGHRS, CDR2 YFSETQ. The CDR3 sequence: CASGFGRGSGNEQFF. CDR3 sequence (DNA): TGCGCCAGCGGCTTCGGGAGGGGAAGCGGCAATGAGCAGTTCTTC.

The V gene is TRBV4-2, the J gene TRBJ1-2; D call uncertain. The CDR3 length is 14 residues. Germline V gene data show CDR1 as LGHNA and CDR2 as YNFKEQ. V was pared by 4 bases and J by 7 bases, with 16 bases between. The CDR3 DNA sequence: TGTGCCAGCAGCCCTAGGTGGGCTGACACTGGCTACACCTTC. This sequence encodes CASSPRWADTGYTF.

This chain uses TRBV19 with TRBJ2-1; tentatively, D is TRBD1 (5 bases). The germline V gene encodes CDR1 LNHDA and CDR2 SQIVND (reference sequence). The CDR3 sequence is 15 residues long. The V gene lost 4 bases and the J gene lost 0 bases, with 10 bases spanning the gap. The CDR3, as DNA: TGTGCCAGTAGTAGAGACAGCAGCTCCTACAATGAGCAGTTCTTC. This gives the protein CASSRDSSSYNEQFF.

V gene TRBV25-1 combines with J gene TRBJ2-3, with 9 bases fitting TRBD2. The trim removed 6 bases at V and 0 bases at J, leaving 10 bases unmatched. There are 17 residues in the CDR3. Per the germline V gene, CDR1 is MGHDK and CDR2 is SYGVNS. The CDR3 DNA sequence: TGTGCCAGCAGGGCCCAAGCGGGAGGACCTAGCACAGATACGCAGTATTTT. Encoded protein: CASRAQAGGPSTDTQYF.

The J gene is TRBJ2-2, the V gene TRBV11-2; D might be TRBD2 (5 bases). CDR3 length equals 16 residues. Germline V gene data show CDR1 as SGHAT and CDR2 as FQNNGV. The V end was cut by 1 base, the J end by 4 bases, with 13 bases between. The CDR3 region is CASSLAPGGGTGELFF. The CDR3 DNA reads TGTGCCAGCAGCTTAGCTCCGGGCGGAGGCACCGGGGAGCTGTTTTTT. The full variable domain, with the rest looked up from reference TRBV11-2 and TRBJ2-2, is EAGVAQSPRYKIIEKRQSVAFWCNPISGHATLYWYQQILGQGPKLLIQFQNNGVVDDSQLPKDRFSAERLKGVDSTLKIQPAKLEDSAVYLCASSLAPGGGTGELFFGEGSRLTVL.

This chain connects TRBV5-4 to TRBJ2-5, with 7 bases fitting TRBD1. Germline CDR1 is SGHNT and CDR2 is YYREEE (reference sequence). This CDR3 spans 15 amino acids. Losses at the gene ends were 3 bases for V and 0 bases for J; bases not matched to a gene: 5. The CDR3 region is CASSSGQSYQETQYF. In DNA, the CDR3 is TGTGCCAGCAGCTCGGGACAGTCGTACCAAGAGACCCAGTACTTC.

The chain uses TRBV2 and TRBJ1-6; TRBD1 matches 10 bases. This CDR3 contains 14 residues. Germline CDR1 is SNHLY and CDR2 is FYNNEI. Unmatched junction bases numbered 4, after V lost 7 bases and J lost 7 bases. The chain's CDR3 is CASTQDRGNSPLHF. In DNA, the CDR3 is TGTGCCAGCACCCAGGACAGGGGGAATTCACCCCTCCACTTT. The full variable domain, rest sourced from reference TRBV2 and TRBJ1-6, is EPEVTQTPSHQVTQMGQEVILRCVPISNHLYFYWYRQILGQKVEFLVSFYNNEISEKSEIFDDQFSVERPDGSNFTLKIRSTKLEDSAMYFCASTQDRGNSPLHFGNGTRLTVT.

Points on this clone: Other DNA sequences in the sample encode the same CDR3. The V and J genes are TRBV7-9 and TRBJ1-3; D is possibly TRBD1 (5 bases). Germline loops: CDR1 SEHNR, CDR2 FQNEAQ (reference sequence). The CDR3 is 14 residues long. Trimming stripped 2 bases from V and 4 bases from J, with 9 bases between. The CDR3 nucleotides are TGTGCCAGCAGCTTAAAGGGGCCCGGAAACACCATATATTTT. It encodes CASSLKGPGNTIYF.

The gene calls are TRBV4-3 and TRBJ2-7; perhaps TRBD1 as D (5 bases). There are 15 residues in the CDR3. Germline V gene sequence: CDR1 LGHNA, CDR2 YSLEER. The V end was cut by 0 bases, the J end by 3 bases, with 12 bases between. CDR3 protein: CASSQEWGGHYEQYF. The CDR3 DNA reads TGCGCCAGCAGCCAAGAATGGGGTGGACACTACGAGCAGTACTTC.

The J gene is TRBJ2-7, the V gene TRBV14, with 11 bases that match TRBD2. The germline CDR1 and CDR2 sequences are SGHDN and FVKESK. The ends lost 2 bases at V and 2 bases at J; junction bases unmatched: 2. The CDR3 has 15 amino acids. The CDR3, as DNA: TGTGCCAGCAGCCAACTAGCGGGAGGAACCTACGAGCAGTACTTC. This sequence encodes CASSQLAGGTYEQYF.

This chain links TRBV27 with TRBJ2-7, with D possibly matching TRBD2 (5 bases). The CDR3 covers 13 residues. Germline V gene data show CDR1 as MNHEY and CDR2 as SMNVEV (reference sequence). The V end was cut by 4 bases, the J end by 4 bases, with 11 bases between. Here the CDR3 reads CASSSGIAYEQYF. CDR3 DNA sequence: TGTGCCAGCAGTTCCGGGATAGCGTACGAGCAGTACTTC.

The V call is TRBV7-9, the J call TRBJ2-1; the D gene is possibly TRBD2 (6 bases). This CDR3 is 16 amino acids long. Germline assignment: CDR1 SEHNR and CDR2 FQNEAQ (reference sequence). Between the trimmed V and J ends, which lost 3 bases and 7 bases, there was a span of 19 bases. CDR3 coding DNA: TGTGCCAGCAGCTTTGTACCGGGACTCACCGTTAATGAGCAGTTCTTC. Residues: CASSFVPGLTVNEQFF.

CDR3 DNA sequence: TGTGCCAGCAGCTTCAGGGACAGGGTCGGGTCCTACGAGCAGTACTTC. It yields the protein CASSFRDRVGSYEQYF. The chain is built from TRBV12-1 and TRBJ2-7; TRBD1 was called by the table and not checked on the DNA. TRBV12-1 is labeled a pseudogene. There are 16 residues in the CDR3.

This clone was recorded only once. The V call is TRBV7-2, the J call TRBJ2-2; TRBD2 agrees at 14 bases. The CDR3 extends over 17 amino acids. CDR1 and CDR2 (germline): SGHTA, FQGNSA. V gave up 5 bases and J gave up 6 bases; unmatched junction bases: 8. CDR3 protein: CASSQTSGRGWAGELFF. As DNA, the CDR3 is TGTGCCAGCAGCCAGACTAGCGGGAGGGGATGGGCCGGGGAGCTGTTTTTT.

V is TRBV5-1 and J is TRBJ2-2; no definite D call. Between the trimmed V and J ends, which lost 0 bases and 0 bases, there was a span of 6 bases. Germline CDR1 and CDR2: SGHRS and YFSETQ. CDR3 length: 15 amino acids. The CDR3 here is CASSLVVTNTGELFF. CDR3 DNA sequence: TGCGCCAGCAGCTTGGTGGTCACGAACACCGGGGAGCTGTTTTTT.

The rearrangement joins TRBV7-3 to TRBJ2-7; D not certain. This CDR3 region has 13 residues. Trimming removed 5 bases from V and 4 bases from J, with 12 bases in between. Germline CDR1 and CDR2: SGHTA and FQGTGA. In DNA form, the CDR3 reads TGTGCCAGCAGCCCGGCACCCTCATACGAGCAGTACTTC. It yields the protein CASSPAPSYEQYF. The complete variable domain, with remaining parts taken from reference TRBV7-3 and TRBJ2-7, reads GAGVSQTPSNKVTEKGKYVELRCDPISGHTALYWYRQSLGQGPEFLIYFQGTGAADDSGLPNDRFFAVRPEGSVSTLKIQRTERGDSAVYLCASSPAPSYEQYFGPGTRLTVT.

The genes are TRBV2 and TRBJ2-1; 10 nucleotides match TRBD2. The CDR3 runs to 13 residues. The germline CDR1 and CDR2 sequences are SNHLY and FYNNEI. V gave up 4 bases and J gave up 10 bases; unmatched junction bases: 4. The chain's CDR3 is CASSVLAGGEQFF. In DNA form, the CDR3 reads TGTGCCAGCAGTGTGTTAGCGGGAGGCGAGCAGTTCTTC.

The V and J genes are TRBV27 and TRBJ2-2, with 12 bases lining up with TRBD2. After removal of 6 bases from V and 0 bases from J, the junction contained 5 bases not matched to a gene. Germline-derived CDR1 and CDR2 are MNHEY and SMNVEV (reference sequence). The CDR3 loop spans 17 amino acids. The CDR3 DNA reads TGTGCCAGCAGACTAGCGGGGGGTCGCGCGAACACCGGGGAGCTGTTTTTT. Translating gives CASRLAGGRANTGELFF.